The clone carrying this T cell receptor beta chain was seen at least ten times. The V end lost 6 bases, the J end lost 6 bases, and 17 bases lay between the germline ends. CDR3 length: 14 amino acids. The germline V gene encodes CDR1 DFQATT and CDR2 SNEGSKA (reference sequence). Alpha and beta constant region primers primed reverse transcription for blood and skin samples. TCRdb passed the 5' RACE reads through MiXCR, listing each CDR3 protein once. The repertoire has over 20,000 distinct CDR3 sequences, roughly 25% of them found once; the top ten carry about 1.8%. The data are from a study of naive and memory T cell subsets. RNA was extracted from roughly 2.6 ml of whole blood of healthy adults.

The chain has TRBV20-1 and TRBJ2-2, with unresolved D. The TCR was taken from a female donor in good health. CDR3 protein: CSATPWNSAGELFF. The CDR3 bases are TGCAGTGCCACCCCGTGGAACTCCGCCGGGGAGCTGTTTTTT.